This T cell receptor beta chain was sequenced for a study of CD8+ T cells in alopecia areata. Treatment defined: oral pan-JAK inhibitor, 5-10 mg twice daily. Alopecia areata patients had lesional scalp punch biopsies and peripheral blood taken from them. It was cDNA, reverse transcribed from extracted RNA, that served as the sequencing template. Some clones are missing from TCRdb's copy, which holds only in-frame ones; the method was immunoSEQ multiplex PCR. Of about 7,400 clones detected, roughly 64% appear once; the ten largest clones hold 10% to 15%. The CDR3 runs to 14 residues. V was pared by 4 bases and J by 1 base, with 11 bases between. Per germline, CDR1 WSHSY and CDR2 SAAADI.

The rearrangement joins TRBV10-2 to TRBJ2-7, with D hard to call. This receptor was obtained from a human donor with alopecia areata. Sample: skin, taken at week 4, from a patient treated with tofacitinib. CDR3 residues: CASSGSAWSYEQYF. DNA of the CDR3: TGCGCCAGCAGTGGGTCTGCCTGGTCCTACGAGCAGTACTTC.